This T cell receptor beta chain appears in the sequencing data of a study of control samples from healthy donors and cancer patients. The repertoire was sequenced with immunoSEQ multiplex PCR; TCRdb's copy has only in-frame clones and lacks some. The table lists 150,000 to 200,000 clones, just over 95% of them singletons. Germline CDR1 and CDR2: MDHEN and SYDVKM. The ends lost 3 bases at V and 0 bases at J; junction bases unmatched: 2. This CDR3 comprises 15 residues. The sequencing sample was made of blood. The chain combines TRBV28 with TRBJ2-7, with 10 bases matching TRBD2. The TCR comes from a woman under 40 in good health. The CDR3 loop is CASSLRLAGSYEQYF. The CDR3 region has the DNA TGTGCCAGCAGTTTGAGACTAGCGGGCTCCTACGAGCAGTACTTC.